This is a list of T cell receptor beta chains from one sample in a study of beta chain features in type 1 diabetes. Produced via immunoSEQ multiplex PCR; TCRdb's table is partial and in-frame only. The sample lists roughly 70,000 clones, about 50% occurring once. The sequenced material came from central memory CD4+ T cells from blood. The receptor set was obtained from a young man with type 1 diabetes. Each CDR3 is given with its conserved first and last residue. Size values are once, few and many counts, or a class for expanded clones, and some rows have none.

length: 12
V: TRBV7-6
size: NA
CDR3: CASSFRGETQYF

length: 13
V: TRBV5-6
size: few
CDR3: CASSFDRAREQYF

length: 20
V: TRBV5-4
size: NA
CDR3: CASSLGSRGTGLSGANVLTF

length: 15
V: TRBV14
size: NA
CDR3: CASSQDRGFQETQYF

length: 14
V: TRBV6-5
size: few
CDR3: CASRDRGITGELFF

length: 12
V: TRBV10-3
size: few
CDR3: CAISEDQAGYTF

length: 17
V: TRBV27
size: NA
CDR3: CASREPGQGPRNTEAFF

length: 13
V: TRBV5-1
size: NA
CDR3: CASSSQTGSEAFF

length: 13
V: TRBV12-5
size: NA
CDR3: CASALGGTDTQYF

length: 16
V: TRBV5-1
size: few
CDR3: CASSLGGRVSTDTQYF

length: 12
V: TRBV10-2
size: NA
CDR3: CASSARLNGYTF

length: 18
V: TRBV5-1
size: few
CDR3: CASSLDVGQGAITDGYTF

length: 13
V: TRBV5-5
size: NA
CDR3: CASSFQGSYEQYF

length: 13
V: TRBV6-5
size: NA
CDR3: CASSRQGQETQYF

length: 14
V: TRBV18
size: NA
CDR3: CASSPPTSTGELFF

length: 13
V: TRBV7-2
size: few
CDR3: CASDYRVGTEAFF

length: 15
V: TRBV7-9
size: NA
CDR3: CASSPSGGAKNIQYF

length: 14
V: TRBV2
size: NA
CDR3: CASSRQGMTYEQYF

length: 13
V: TRBV4-1
size: NA
CDR3: CASRTASTDTQYF

length: 14
V: TRBV6-1
size: few
CDR3: CASSLTSGTVFQYF

length: 13
V: TRBV2
size: NA
CDR3: CASSENARVGQFF

length: 16
V: TRBV4-1
size: NA
CDR3: CASSRKRTSGPYEQYF

length: 13
V: TRBV27
size: NA
CDR3: CATGEGRSETQYF

length: 11
V: TRBV5-1
size: NA
CDR3: CASSQRGEQYF

length: 15
V: TRBV6-5
size: NA
CDR3: CASSYPQGASTEAFF

length: 15
V: TRBV10-3
size: NA
CDR3: CATGTSGSSTDTQYF

length: 15
V: TRBV6-6
size: NA
CDR3: CASSPGTGWDQPQHF

length: 14
V: TRBV19
size: NA
CDR3: CASSMMAPGNEQFF

length: 13
V: TRBV5-1
size: NA
CDR3: CASSLDNNYGYTF

length: 16
V: TRBV4-1
size: NA
CDR3: CASSQDHDRNPYEQYF

length: 15
V: TRBV19
size: NA
CDR3: CASSVPSVRTGELFF

length: 11
V: TRBV5-1
size: NA
CDR3: CASSFSHEQYF

length: 13
V: TRBV6-5
size: few
CDR3: CASRGQAIYGYTF

length: 17
V: TRBV2
size: few
CDR3: CASLRRTGERSVNEQFF

length: 13
V: TRBV11-2
size: NA
CDR3: CASSFDRNYGYTF

length: 12
V: TRBV7-9
size: NA
CDR3: CASSLYEETQYF

length: 12
V: TRBV2
size: NA
CDR3: CASRGQVTRAFF

length: 14
V: TRBV7-9
size: few
CDR3: CASSLEGHGSPLHF

length: 14
V: TRBV5-1
size: NA
CDR3: CASSLGGVAHEQFF

length: 14
V: TRBV27
size: NA
CDR3: CASSPYRGDQPQHF

length: 16
V: TRBV7-9
size: few
CDR3: CASTLRQGASTGELFF

length: 14
V: TRBV6-1
size: NA
CDR3: CASSALTGGDEQYF

length: 13
V: TRBV5-1
size: NA
CDR3: CASSLGNTGELFF

length: 14
V: TRBV5-6
size: NA
CDR3: CASSLGGQEETQYF

length: 13
V: TRBV30
size: few
CDR3: CAGNRGQVTEAFF